The 16 T cell receptor beta chains given below trace back to one sample, sequenced in a study of shared clonotypes between healthy human individuals. Using immunoSEQ multiplex PCR, the repertoire was profiled, and TCRdb retains in-frame clones only, with some absent. The table has some 1.5 million clones, over 95% seen once. The sequencing input was naive CD4+ T cells sorted from blood. Subset denoted: CD45RA+ positively selected. The receptors were sampled from a man aged 30 to 39 in good health.

The chain is built from TRBV7-8 and TRBJ2-7; possible D gene TRBD1, 5 bases. Germline CDR1 is SGHVS and CDR2 is FQNEAQ. The CDR3 covers 13 residues. V gave up 2 bases and J gave up 6 bases, with 11 bases separating them. The CDR3 loop reads CASSLSQGREQYF. In DNA, the CDR3 is TGTGCCAGCAGCTTAAGCCAGGGTCGCGAGCAGTACTTC.

A word on this clone: The sample carries other DNA sequences with the same CDR3. The J gene is TRBJ2-3, the V gene TRBV18, with a possible D match to TRBD1 (5 bases). The CDR3 consists of 14 residues. From germline, CDR1 is KGHSH and CDR2 LQKENI. Trimming stripped 3 bases from V and 4 bases from J, with 11 bases between. The CDR3 protein is CASSPLGVADTQYF. Written as DNA, the CDR3 is TGTGCCAGCTCACCGCTAGGGGTGGCAGATACGCAGTATTTT.

This chain connects TRBV2 to TRBJ2-7, with D perhaps TRBD1 (8 bases). The CDR3 is made up of 15 amino acids. Germline CDR1 reads SNHLY; CDR2 reads FYNNEI. V lost 6 bases to trimming and J lost 4 bases, with 19 bases between them. The CDR3, as DNA: TGTGCCAGCAGGGCTCAGGGGGCGCGGGGGTACGAGCAGTACTTC. This gives the protein CASRAQGARGYEQYF.

The rearrangement joins TRBV5-1 to TRBJ2-7, with 9 bases identical to TRBD1. The V gene end was trimmed by 3 bases and the J gene end by 7 bases; junction bases not matched to a gene: 8. CDR1 and CDR2 (germline): SGHRS, YFSETQ. CDR3 size: 14 residues. The CDR3 DNA is TGCGCCAGCAGCTCACCGGGACAGGGAGGGGAGCAGTACTTC. Residues: CASSSPGQGGEQYF. The variable domain in full, completed from reference TRBV5-1 and TRBJ2-7, reads KAGVTQTPRYLIKTRGQQVTLSCSPISGHRSVSWYQQTPGQGLQFLFEYFSETQRNKGNFPGRFSGRQFSNSRSEMNVSTLELGDSALYLCASSSPGQGGEQYFGPGTRLTVT.

The V call is TRBV20-1, the J call TRBJ1-2; D is unresolved. From germline, CDR1 is DFQATT and CDR2 SNEGSKA (reference sequence). The CDR3 length is 11 residues. V was clipped by 1 base and J by 8 bases, with 8 bases between them. Here the CDR3 reads CSARVGWGYTF. CDR3 DNA: TGCAGTGCTAGAGTGGGCTGGGGCTACACCTTC.

This sequence joins TRBV11-2 and TRBJ2-1; D is unclear. Germline CDR1 reads SGHAT; CDR2 reads FQNNGV. The CDR3 runs 14 residues. Trimming removed 3 bases from V and 1 base from J, with 7 bases in between. This CDR3 reads CASSFVVSYNEQFF. CDR3 DNA sequence: TGTGCCAGCAGCTTTGTCGTTTCCTACAATGAGCAGTTCTTC.

The gene calls are TRBV2 and TRBJ1-3; D is unclear. V was shortened by 1 base and J by 0 bases, with 16 bases between the two germline ends. Per germline, CDR1 SNHLY and CDR2 FYNNEI. The CDR3 loop spans 18 amino acids. In DNA form, the CDR3 reads TGTGCCAGCAGTGAAGAATTGGGCAGCCTACTCTCTGGAAACACCATATATTTT. This gives the protein CASSEELGSLLSGNTIYF. Full variable domain (outside the CDR3, taken from reference TRBV2 and TRBJ1-3): EPEVTQTPSHQVTQMGQEVILRCVPISNHLYFYWYRQILGQKVEFLVSFYNNEISEKSEIFDDQFSVERPDGSNFTLKIRSTKLEDSAMYFCASSEELGSLLSGNTIYFGEGSWLTVV.

This chain uses TRBV2 with TRBJ2-1, with D unclear. This CDR3 spans 15 amino acids. Per germline, CDR1 SNHLY and CDR2 FYNNEI. Trimming removed 3 bases from V and 4 bases from J, with 13 bases in between. As DNA, the CDR3 is TGTGCCAGCAGTGAGTCCCGCCAGGATTACAATGAGCAGTTCTTC. This translates into CASSESRQDYNEQFF.

The rearrangement joins TRBV11-2 to TRBJ2-7; no reliable D call. This CDR3 has 15 residues. Germline lookup yields CDR1 SGHAT and CDR2 FQNNGV. V lost 0 bases and J 0 bases, leaving 9 bases between the germline ends. CDR3 sequence: CASSLDEVFSYEQYF. DNA for the CDR3: TGTGCCAGCAGCTTAGACGAGGTCTTCTCCTACGAGCAGTACTTC. The variable domain in full, completed from reference TRBV11-2 and TRBJ2-7, reads EAGVAQSPRYKIIEKRQSVAFWCNPISGHATLYWYQQILGQGPKLLIQFQNNGVVDDSQLPKDRFSAERLKGVDSTLKIQPAKLEDSAVYLCASSLDEVFSYEQYFGPGTRLTVT.

On this clone itself: This CDR3 is also generated by other DNA sequences in the sample. The rearrangement links TRBV11-2 to TRBJ2-3; possible D gene TRBD1, 6 bases. CDR3 length: 15 residues. Trimming shortened V by 3 bases and J by 0 bases, and 10 bases separated the two germline ends. CDR1 is SGHAT and CDR2 is FQNNGV in the germline V gene. The DNA for the CDR3 is TGTGCCAGCAGCTTGGGGGCTCGTAGCACAGATACGCAGTATTTT. Translated: CASSLGARSTDTQYF.

The chain links TRBV5-1 to TRBJ2-2, with TRBD2 identical over 7 bases. The CDR3 runs to 16 residues. Losses at the gene ends were 7 bases for V and 9 bases for J; bases not matched to a gene: 18. CDR1 and CDR2 (germline): SGHRS, YFSETQ. This CDR3 reads CASCPAVAGDCRELFF. CDR3 sequence (DNA): TGCGCCAGCTGCCCCGCGGTCGCGGGAGATTGCAGGGAGCTGTTTTTT.

This clone was picked up one time. The chain recombines TRBV9 with TRBJ1-1; weak D call: TRBD1 (6 bases). The CDR3 runs to 16 residues. Germline CDR1 is SGDLS and CDR2 is YYNGEE. V was shortened by 0 bases and J by 2 bases, with 14 bases between the two germline ends. In DNA form, the CDR3 reads TGTGCCAGCAGCGTAGACCTCACAGGGCCCAACACTGAAGCTTTCTTT. Translated: CASSVDLTGPNTEAFF.

The sample holds one count of this clone. The rearrangement links TRBV9 to TRBJ2-7; D might be TRBD1 (6 bases). Germline V gene data show CDR1 as SGDLS and CDR2 as YYNGEE. V was cut by 4 bases and J by 6 bases, with 17 bases left in between. CDR3 length equals 14 residues. The CDR3 loop is CASSPLQGTGEQYF. The CDR3 DNA is TGTGCCAGCAGCCCTTTACAGGGAACCGGCGAGCAGTACTTC.

CDR3 sequence reads: CASSDLNLPDRDVGDQPQHF. CDR3 sequence (DNA): TGTGCCAGCAGTGACCTAAACCTCCCCGACAGGGACGTTGGTGACCAGCCCCAGCATTTT. The chain combines TRBV6-4 with TRBJ1-5; 7 bases fit TRBD1. This CDR3 contains 20 residues. The trim removed 2 bases at V and 7 bases at J, leaving 23 bases unmatched. Germline V gene lookup returns CDR1 MRHNA and CDR2 SNTAGT.

The chain employs TRBV4-1 and TRBJ1-4; 8 bases are shared with TRBD1. This CDR3 is built from 16 residues. From germline, CDR1 is MGHRA and CDR2 YSYEKL. V lost 3 bases and J lost 5; bases outside the gene matches: 8. The CDR3 nucleotides are TGCGCCAGCAGCCAGAGTTGGACAGGGACGAATGAAAAACTGTTTTTT. The encoded protein is CASSQSWTGTNEKLFF.

This chain joins TRBV7-2 and TRBJ2-5; 7 nucleotides match TRBD1. The length of the CDR3 is 13 residues. Trimming removed 4 bases from V and 3 bases from J; junction bases left unmatched: 2. The germline gives CDR1 SGHTA, CDR2 FQGNSA. CDR3 DNA sequence: TGTGCCAGCAGCTGGGACAGAAAAGAGACCCAGTACTTC. Translating gives CASSWDRKETQYF.